This T cell receptor beta chain emerged from a study of blood T cell dynamics during melanoma immunotherapy. A fixed DNA input of about 350 ng was used per bulk PBMC sample. TCRdb's copy holds only in-frame clones and misses some; the assay was immunoSEQ multiplex PCR. This sample has roughly 30,000 clones, with around 80% found just once. Noted time point: week 3, after first cycle of checkpoint inhibitor. J was trimmed by 3 bases and V by 1 base; bases with no gene match: 0. The CDR3 is 15 amino acids. Germline V CDR1 and CDR2: SGHNT, YENEEA. The gene calls are TRBV11-3 and TRBJ2-1, with 10 bases aligning to TRBD2. Material: blood, obtained from a patient treated with checkpoint blockade. This sequence was found in a human donor with melanoma. Written as DNA, the CDR3 is TGTGCCAGCAGCTTAGCTAGCGGGGGCTACAATGAGCAGTTCTTC. Its translation: CASSLASGGYNEQFF.